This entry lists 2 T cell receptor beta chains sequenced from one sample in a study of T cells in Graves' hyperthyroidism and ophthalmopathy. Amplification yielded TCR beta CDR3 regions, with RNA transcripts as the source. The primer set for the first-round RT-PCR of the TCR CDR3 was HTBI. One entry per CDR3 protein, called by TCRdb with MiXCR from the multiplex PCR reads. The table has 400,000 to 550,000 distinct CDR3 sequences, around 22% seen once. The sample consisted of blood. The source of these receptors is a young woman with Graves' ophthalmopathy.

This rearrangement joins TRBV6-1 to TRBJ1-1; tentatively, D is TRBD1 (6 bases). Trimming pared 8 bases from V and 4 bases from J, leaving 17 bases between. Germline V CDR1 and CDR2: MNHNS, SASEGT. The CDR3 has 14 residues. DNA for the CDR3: TGTGCCAGCGTAACAGGGACGGTTGGCACTGAAGCTTTCTTT. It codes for CASVTGTVGTEAFF.

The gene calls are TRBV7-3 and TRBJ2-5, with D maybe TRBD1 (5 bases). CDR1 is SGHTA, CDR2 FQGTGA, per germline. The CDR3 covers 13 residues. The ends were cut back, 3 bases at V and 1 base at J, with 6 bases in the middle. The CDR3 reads CASSFTGQETQYF. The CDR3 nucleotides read TGTGCCAGCAGCTTTACAGGCCAAGAGACCCAGTACTTC. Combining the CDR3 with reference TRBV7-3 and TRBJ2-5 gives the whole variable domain GAGVSQTPSNKVTEKGKYVELRCDPISGHTALYWYRQSLGQGPEFLIYFQGTGAADDSGLPNDRFFAVRPEGSVSTLKIQRTERGDSAVYLCASSFTGQETQYFGPGTRLLVL.